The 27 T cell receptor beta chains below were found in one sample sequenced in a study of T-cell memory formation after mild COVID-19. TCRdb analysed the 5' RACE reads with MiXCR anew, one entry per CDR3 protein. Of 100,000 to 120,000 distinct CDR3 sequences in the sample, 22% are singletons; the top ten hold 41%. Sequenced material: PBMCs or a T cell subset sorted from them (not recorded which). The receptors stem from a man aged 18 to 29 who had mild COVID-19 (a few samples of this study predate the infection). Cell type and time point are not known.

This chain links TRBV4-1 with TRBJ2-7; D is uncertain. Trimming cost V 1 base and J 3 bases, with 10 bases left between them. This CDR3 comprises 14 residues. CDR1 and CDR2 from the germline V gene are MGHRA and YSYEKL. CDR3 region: CASSQAGSLYEQYV. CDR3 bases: TGCGCCAGCAGCCAAGCCGGCAGCCTCTACGAGCAGTACGTC.

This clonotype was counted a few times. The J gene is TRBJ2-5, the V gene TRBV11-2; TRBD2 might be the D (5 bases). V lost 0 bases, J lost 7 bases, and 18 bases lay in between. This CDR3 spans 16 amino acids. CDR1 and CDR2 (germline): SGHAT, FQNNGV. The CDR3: CASSLDHGEPWGTQYF. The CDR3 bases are TGTGCCAGCAGCTTAGATCACGGGGAGCCCTGGGGGACCCAGTACTTC.

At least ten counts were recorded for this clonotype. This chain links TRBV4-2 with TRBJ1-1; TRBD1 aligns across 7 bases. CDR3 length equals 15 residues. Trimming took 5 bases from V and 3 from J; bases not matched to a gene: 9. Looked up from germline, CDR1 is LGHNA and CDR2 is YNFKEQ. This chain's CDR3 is CASSEQGPEDTEAFF. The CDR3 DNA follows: TGTGCCAGCAGCGAACAGGGGCCCGAGGACACTGAAGCTTTCTTT.

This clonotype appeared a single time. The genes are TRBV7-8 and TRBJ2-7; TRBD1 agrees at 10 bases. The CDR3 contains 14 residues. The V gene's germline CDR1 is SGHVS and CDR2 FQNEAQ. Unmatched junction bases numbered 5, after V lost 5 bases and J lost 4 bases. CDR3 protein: CASSLGDRGYEQYV. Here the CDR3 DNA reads TGTGCCAGCAGCCTAGGGGACAGGGGTTACGAGCAGTACGTC.

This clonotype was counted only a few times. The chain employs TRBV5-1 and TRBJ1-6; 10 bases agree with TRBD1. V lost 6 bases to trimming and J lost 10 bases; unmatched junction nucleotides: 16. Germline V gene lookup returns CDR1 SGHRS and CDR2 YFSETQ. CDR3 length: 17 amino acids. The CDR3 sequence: CASKPTPGQGIFSPLHF. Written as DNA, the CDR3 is TGCGCCAGCAAACCTACACCGGGACAGGGGATTTTCTCACCCCTCCACTTT.

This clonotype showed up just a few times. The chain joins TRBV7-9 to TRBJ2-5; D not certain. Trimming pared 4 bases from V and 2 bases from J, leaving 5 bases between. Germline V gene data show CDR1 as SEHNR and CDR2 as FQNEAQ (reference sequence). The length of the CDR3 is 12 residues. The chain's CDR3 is CASSSSQETQYF. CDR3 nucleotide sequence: TGTGCCAGCAGCTCTAGTCAAGAGACCCAGTACTTC.

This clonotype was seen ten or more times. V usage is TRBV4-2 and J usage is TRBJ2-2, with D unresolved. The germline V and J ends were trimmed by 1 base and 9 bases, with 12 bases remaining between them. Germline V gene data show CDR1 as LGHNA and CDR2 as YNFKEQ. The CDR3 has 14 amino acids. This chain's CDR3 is CASSQGIDARELFF. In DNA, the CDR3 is TGTGCCAGCAGCCAAGGAATAGATGCCCGGGAGCTGTTTTTT.

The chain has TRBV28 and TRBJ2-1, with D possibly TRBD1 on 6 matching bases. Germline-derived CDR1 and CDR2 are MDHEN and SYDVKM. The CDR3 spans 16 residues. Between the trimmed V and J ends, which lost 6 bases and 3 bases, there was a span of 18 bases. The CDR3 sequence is CASRSPGHTVYNEQFF. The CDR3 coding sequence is TGTGCCAGCAGGAGCCCGGGACATACTGTCTACAATGAGCAGTTCTTC.

Written as DNA, the CDR3 is TGCAGCGTTGGACGCAGGGGGGGCCCTAATGAAAAACTGTTTTTT. It specifies CSVGRRGGPNEKLFF. The chain employs TRBV29-1 and TRBJ1-4, with 7 bases lining up with TRBD1. With 4 bases clipped from V and 3 bases from J, the junction kept 8 bases outside the gene matches. CDR3 length: 15 residues. Per the germline V gene, CDR1 is SQVTM and CDR2 is ANQGSEA. The whole variable domain, remainder taken from reference TRBV29-1 and TRBJ1-4, is SAVISQKPSRDICQRGTSLTIQCQVDSQVTMMFWYRQQPGQSLTLIATANQGSEATYESGFVIDKFPISRPNLTFSTLTVSNMSPEDSSIYLCSVGRRGGPNEKLFFGSGTQLSVL.

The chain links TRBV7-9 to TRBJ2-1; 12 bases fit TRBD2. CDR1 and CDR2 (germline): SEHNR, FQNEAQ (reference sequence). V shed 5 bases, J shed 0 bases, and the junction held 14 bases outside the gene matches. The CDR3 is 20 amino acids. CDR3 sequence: CASSRPLAGGDRSSYNEQFF. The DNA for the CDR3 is TGTGCCAGCAGCCGACCCCTAGCGGGGGGGGATAGGAGCTCCTACAATGAGCAGTTCTTC.

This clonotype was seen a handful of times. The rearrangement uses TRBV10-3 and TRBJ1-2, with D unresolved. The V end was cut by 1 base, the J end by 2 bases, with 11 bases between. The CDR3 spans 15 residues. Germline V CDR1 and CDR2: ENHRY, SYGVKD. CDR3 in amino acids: CAISEFRTDNYGYTF. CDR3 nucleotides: TGTGCCATCAGTGAGTTTCGGACTGACAACTATGGCTACACCTTC.

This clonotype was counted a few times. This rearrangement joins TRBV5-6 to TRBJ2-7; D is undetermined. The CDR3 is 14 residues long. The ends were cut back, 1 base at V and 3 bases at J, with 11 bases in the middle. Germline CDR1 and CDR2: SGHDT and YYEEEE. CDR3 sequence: CASSLRQRYYEQYV. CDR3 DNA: TGTGCCAGCAGCTTGCGTCAGCGCTACTACGAGCAGTACGTC.

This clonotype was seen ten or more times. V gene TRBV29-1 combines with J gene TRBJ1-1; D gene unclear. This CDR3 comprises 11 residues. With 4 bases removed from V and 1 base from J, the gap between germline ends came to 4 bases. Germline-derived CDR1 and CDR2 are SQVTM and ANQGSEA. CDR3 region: CSVARNTEAFF. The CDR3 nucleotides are TGCAGCGTTGCAAGGAACACTGAAGCTTTCTTT.

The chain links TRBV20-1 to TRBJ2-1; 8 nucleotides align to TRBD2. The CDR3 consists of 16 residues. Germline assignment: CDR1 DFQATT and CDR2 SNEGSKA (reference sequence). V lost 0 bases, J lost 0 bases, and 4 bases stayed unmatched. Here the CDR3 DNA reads TGCAGTGCTAGAGATCAGCGGGGGCTCTCCTACAATGAGCAGTTCTTC. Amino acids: CSARDQRGLSYNEQFF.

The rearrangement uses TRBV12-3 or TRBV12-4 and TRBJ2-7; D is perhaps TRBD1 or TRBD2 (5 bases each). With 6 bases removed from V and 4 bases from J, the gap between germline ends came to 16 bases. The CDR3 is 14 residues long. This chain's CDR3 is CASRSRDGGYEQYF. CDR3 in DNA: TGTGCCAGCAGATCAAGGGACGGTGGGTACGAGCAGTACTTC.

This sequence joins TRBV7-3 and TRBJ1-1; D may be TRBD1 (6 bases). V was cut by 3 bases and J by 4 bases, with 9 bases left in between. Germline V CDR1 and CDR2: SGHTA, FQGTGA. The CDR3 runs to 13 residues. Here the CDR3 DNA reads TGTGCCAGCAGCTTTGGGGGCGGCACTGAAGCTTTCTTT. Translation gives CASSFGGGTEAFF.

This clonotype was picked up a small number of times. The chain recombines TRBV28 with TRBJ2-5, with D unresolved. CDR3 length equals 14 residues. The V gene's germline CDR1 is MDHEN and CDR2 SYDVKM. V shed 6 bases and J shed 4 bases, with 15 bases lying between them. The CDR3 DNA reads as TGTGCCAGCAGCCTTCTAGGAACCCGAGAGACCCAGTACTTC. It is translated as CASSLLGTRETQYF.

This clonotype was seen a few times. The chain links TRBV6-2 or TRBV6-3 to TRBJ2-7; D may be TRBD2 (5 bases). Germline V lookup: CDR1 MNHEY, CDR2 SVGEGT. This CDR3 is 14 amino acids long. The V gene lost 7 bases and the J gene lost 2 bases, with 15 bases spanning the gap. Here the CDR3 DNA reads TGTGCCAGCAAGGAGCCTTCGGAGGCCTACGAGCAGTACGTC. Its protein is CASKEPSEAYEQYV.

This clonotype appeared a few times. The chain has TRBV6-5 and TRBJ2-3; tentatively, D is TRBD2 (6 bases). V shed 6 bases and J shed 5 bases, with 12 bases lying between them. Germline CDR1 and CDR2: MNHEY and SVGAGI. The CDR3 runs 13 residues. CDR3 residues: CASRAGFGDTQYF. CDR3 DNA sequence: TGTGCCAGCAGAGCGGGTTTTGGAGATACGCAGTATTTT.

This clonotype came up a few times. The CDR3 reads CASSWGTGHNEQFF. The CDR3 region has the DNA TGCGCCAGCAGCTGGGGGACAGGTCACAATGAGCAGTTCTTC. J is TRBJ2-1 and V is TRBV5-1, with 8 bases aligning to TRBD1. J was trimmed by 5 bases and V by 3 bases; bases with no gene match: 4. Looked up from germline, CDR1 is SGHRS and CDR2 is YFSETQ. This CDR3 spans 14 amino acids.

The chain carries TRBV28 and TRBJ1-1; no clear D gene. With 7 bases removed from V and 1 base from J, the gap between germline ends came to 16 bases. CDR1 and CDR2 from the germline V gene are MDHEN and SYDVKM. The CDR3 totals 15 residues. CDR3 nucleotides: TGTGCCAGCATTACAATGGTGGACGGGAACACTGAAGCTTTCTTT. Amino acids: CASITMVDGNTEAFF. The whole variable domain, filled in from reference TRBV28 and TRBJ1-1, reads DVKVTQSSRYLVKRTGEKVFLECVQDMDHENMFWYRQDPGLGLRLIYFSYDVKMKEKGDIPEGYSVSREKKERFSLILESASTNQTSMYLCASITMVDGNTEAFFGQGTRLTVV.

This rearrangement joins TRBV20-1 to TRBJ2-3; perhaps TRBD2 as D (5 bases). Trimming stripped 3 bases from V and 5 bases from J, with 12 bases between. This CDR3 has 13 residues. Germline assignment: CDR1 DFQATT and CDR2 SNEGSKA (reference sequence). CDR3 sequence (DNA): TGCAGTGCTAGTGGGGTGAGGGAAGATACGCAGTATTTT. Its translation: CSASGVREDTQYF.

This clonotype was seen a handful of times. The CDR3 nucleotides are TGTGCCAGCAGCTTGTTGACAGACTCCTATGGCTACACCTTC. Translation gives CASSLLTDSYGYTF. V usage is TRBV7-2 and J usage is TRBJ1-2; D perhaps matches TRBD1 (5 bases). The CDR3 runs 14 residues. CDR1 is SGHTA and CDR2 is FQGNSA in the germline V gene. Trimming removed 3 bases from V and 4 bases from J, with 12 bases in between.

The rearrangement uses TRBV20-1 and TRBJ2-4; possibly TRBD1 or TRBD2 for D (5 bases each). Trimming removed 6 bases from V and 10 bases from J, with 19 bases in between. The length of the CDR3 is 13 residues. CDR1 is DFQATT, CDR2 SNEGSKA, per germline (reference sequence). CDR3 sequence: CSAAPGAGWIQYF. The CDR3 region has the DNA TGCAGTGCCGCGCCCGGGGCGGGTTGGATTCAGTACTTC.

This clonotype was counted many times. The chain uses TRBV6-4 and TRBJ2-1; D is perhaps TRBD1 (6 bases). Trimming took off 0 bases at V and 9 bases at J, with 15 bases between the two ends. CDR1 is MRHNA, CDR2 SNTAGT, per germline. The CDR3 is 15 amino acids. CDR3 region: CASSDSSGAVSEQFF. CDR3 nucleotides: TGTGCCAGCAGTGACTCATCAGGGGCGGTGAGTGAGCAGTTCTTC.

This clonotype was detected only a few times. Written as DNA, the CDR3 is TGTGCCAGCAGCTGGCCCGAGACAGGCCGTGGAAACTACACCTTC. It specifies CASSWPETGRGNYTF. The genes are TRBV7-9 and TRBJ1-2; TRBD1 might be the D (6 bases). The length of the CDR3 is 15 residues. Germline-derived CDR1 and CDR2 are SEHNR and FQNEAQ (reference sequence). The germline V and J ends were trimmed by 4 bases and 10 bases, with 22 bases remaining between them.

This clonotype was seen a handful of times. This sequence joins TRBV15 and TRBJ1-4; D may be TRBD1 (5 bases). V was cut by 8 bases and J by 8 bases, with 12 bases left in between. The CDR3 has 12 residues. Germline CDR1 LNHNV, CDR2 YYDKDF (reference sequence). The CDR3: CATGTRGEKLFF. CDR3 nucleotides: TGTGCCACCGGGACGAGGGGAGAAAAACTGTTTTTT.